Below, 13 T cell receptor beta chains from the same sample are listed, as sequenced in a study of beta chain features in type 1 diabetes. General observations from the study: For Type 1 diabetes patients, all four CD4+ subsets carried TCRB CDR3s that were moderately but significantly shorter.

Every bit of the isolated RNA underwent reverse transcription, so sequencing read expressed TCRB transcripts. Sequencing was performed with immunoSEQ multiplex PCR; in TCRdb, only in-frame clones are kept and a portion is missing. The table lists fewer than 350,000 clones, about 15% of them singletons. No cognate antigen is known for these TCRs. Sequenced: naive CD4+ T cells from blood. These receptors came from a man younger than 35 with type 1 diabetes.

This clone has only a few counts. This rearrangement joins TRBV25-1 to TRBJ1-1, with D possibly being TRBD1 (5 bases). The CDR3 spans 15 residues. Trimming removed 1 base from V and 5 bases from J, with 14 bases in between. Germline V gives CDR1 MGHDK, CDR2 SYGVNS. CDR3 DNA: TGTGCCAGCAGTGAATTTGTGGGGCGGGATACTGAAGCTTTCTTT. Translated: CASSEFVGRDTEAFF. Full variable domain (rest looked up from reference TRBV25-1 and TRBJ1-1): EADIYQTPRYLVIGTGKKITLECSQTMGHDKMYWYQQDPGMELHLIHYSYGVNSTEKGDLSSESTVSRIRTEHFPLTLESARPSHTSQYLCASSEFVGRDTEAFFGQGTRLTVV.

This clone was counted a few times. This sequence joins TRBV5-1 and TRBJ2-2, with D perhaps matching TRBD1 (6 bases). The V end lost 1 base, the J end lost 7 bases, and 14 bases lay between the germline ends. This CDR3 is built from 15 residues. Germline-derived CDR1 and CDR2 are SGHRS and YFSETQ. CDR3 region: CASSLTGIRGGELFF. CDR3 DNA: TGCGCCAGCAGCTTGACAGGGATTCGAGGCGGGGAGCTGTTTTTT.

There are a few counts of this clone. The chain employs TRBV5-6 and TRBJ2-5; D uncertain. The CDR3 consists of 14 residues. The ends were cut back, 2 bases at V and 1 base at J, with 9 bases in the middle. Germline loops: CDR1 SGHDT, CDR2 YYEEEE. As DNA, the CDR3 is TGTGCCAGCAGCTTTCGCAGGCTCCAAGAGACCCAGTACTTC. Protein: CASSFRRLQETQYF.

This clone was observed a handful of times. This chain joins TRBV28 and TRBJ2-7; 7 bases match TRBD1. CDR3 length: 15 amino acids. With 6 bases clipped from V and 2 bases from J, the junction kept 10 bases outside the gene matches. Germline V gene lookup returns CDR1 MDHEN and CDR2 SYDVKM. The chain's CDR3 is CASRKNRGSTYEQYF. For the CDR3, the DNA is TGTGCCAGCAGGAAGAACAGGGGCTCCACCTACGAGCAGTACTTC.

This clone was counted only a few times. This chain uses TRBV7-2 with TRBJ2-3, with 7 bases matching TRBD1. The trim removed 2 bases at V and 7 bases at J, leaving 9 bases unmatched. The CDR3 covers 15 residues. The germline V gene has CDR1 SGHTA and CDR2 FQGNSA. The CDR3 DNA is TGTGCCAGCAGCTTACCGACAAAGACAGGGAATACGCAGTATTTT. Its protein product is CASSLPTKTGNTQYF.

The table lists this clone with a few counts. J is TRBJ1-1 and V is TRBV27; D is possibly TRBD1 (6 bases). Germline CDR1 reads MNHEY; CDR2 reads SMNVEV (reference sequence). Trimming stripped 6 bases from V and 1 base from J, with 9 bases between. The CDR3 totals 13 residues. CDR3 residues: CASRRTENTEAFF. The CDR3 bases are TGTGCCAGCAGAAGGACAGAGAACACTGAAGCTTTCTTT.

The gene calls are TRBV19 and TRBJ1-2; 9 bases line up with TRBD1. The V gene end was trimmed by 6 bases and the J gene end by 7 bases; junction bases not matched to a gene: 6. Germline V lookup: CDR1 LNHDA, CDR2 SQIVND (reference sequence). This CDR3 has 13 residues. The CDR3 reads CASSVQGALGYTF. The CDR3 nucleotides read TGTGCCAGTAGCGTACAGGGGGCACTTGGCTACACCTTC.

V usage is TRBV11-2 and J usage is TRBJ2-3, with TRBD2 matching 9 bases. J gave up 2 bases and V 4 bases, and 7 bases lay outside the gene matches. The germline V gene encodes CDR1 SGHAT and CDR2 FQNNGV. This CDR3 spans 16 amino acids. CDR3 nucleotides: TGTGCCAGCAGCTCAGGGCTAGCGGGGTACACAGATACGCAGTATTTT. Its translation: CASSSGLAGYTDTQYF. Filled out from reference TRBV11-2 and TRBJ2-3, the complete variable domain reads EAGVAQSPRYKIIEKRQSVAFWCNPISGHATLYWYQQILGQGPKLLIQFQNNGVVDDSQLPKDRFSAERLKGVDSTLKIQPAKLEDSAVYLCASSSGLAGYTDTQYFGPGTRLTVL.

This clone was seen only a few times. The chain links TRBV7-2 to TRBJ2-7; D is perhaps TRBD2 (6 bases). Between the trimmed V and J ends, which lost 1 base and 9 bases, there was a span of 10 bases. Germline V gene data show CDR1 as SGHTA and CDR2 as FQGNSA. There are 12 residues in the CDR3. In nucleotides, the CDR3 is TGTGCCAGCAGCTTAGAGGCGGGGCGGCAGTACTTC. Its translation is CASSLEAGRQYF.

Only a few counts were recorded for this clone. This rearrangement joins TRBV18 to TRBJ2-1; no clear D gene. V was cut by 3 bases and J by 7 bases, with 16 bases left in between. Per germline, CDR1 KGHSH and CDR2 LQKENI. The CDR3 extends over 15 amino acids. DNA of the CDR3: TGTGCCAGCTCACCCGATATTGGGCAGCCGAATGAGCAGTTCTTC. Its protein is CASSPDIGQPNEQFF.

The genes are TRBV15 and TRBJ1-1; D unclear. From germline, CDR1 is LNHNV and CDR2 YYDKDF (reference sequence). V was clipped by 2 bases and J by 10 bases, with 17 bases between them. The CDR3 is 14 amino acids. The CDR3 region is CATSRNRQGTGAFF. As DNA, the CDR3 is TGTGCCACCAGCAGAAACCGCCAAGGCACGGGAGCTTTCTTT.

This rearrangement joins TRBV30 to TRBJ2-3; 10 bases match TRBD2. V lost 2 bases, J lost 6 bases, and 8 bases stayed unmatched. The CDR3 sequence is 15 residues long. From germline, CDR1 is GTSNPN and CDR2 SVGIG (reference sequence). Written as DNA, the CDR3 is TGTGCCTGGAGTCAGAGCGGGGGGGCACAGGATACGCAGTATTTT. Its protein product is CAWSQSGGAQDTQYF.

This clone was observed a handful of times. This chain joins TRBV7-2 and TRBJ2-7; TRBD1 agrees at 8 bases. This CDR3 has 14 residues. Germline lookup yields CDR1 SGHTA and CDR2 FQGNSA. The V gene end was trimmed by 4 bases and the J gene end by 0 bases; junction bases not matched to a gene: 2. The CDR3 reads CASSSDRDSYEQYF. CDR3 in DNA: TGTGCCAGCAGCTCGGACAGGGACTCCTACGAGCAGTACTTC.